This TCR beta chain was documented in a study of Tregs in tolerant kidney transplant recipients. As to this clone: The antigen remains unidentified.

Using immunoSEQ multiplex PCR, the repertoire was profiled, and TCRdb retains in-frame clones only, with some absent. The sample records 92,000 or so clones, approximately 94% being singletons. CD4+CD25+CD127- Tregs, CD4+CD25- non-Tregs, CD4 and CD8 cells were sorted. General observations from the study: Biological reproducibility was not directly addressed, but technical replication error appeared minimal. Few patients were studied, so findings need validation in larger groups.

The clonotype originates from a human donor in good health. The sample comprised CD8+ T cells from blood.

The CDR3 DNA is TGCGCCAGCAGCTTGGAGGATGAGGGCACAGATACGCAGTATTTT. It translates to CASSLEDEGTDTQYF. V is TRBV5-1 and J is TRBJ2-3; no clear D gene. CDR1 is SGHRS and CDR2 is YFSETQ in the germline V gene. The CDR3 totals 15 residues. Trimming removed 0 bases from V and 1 base from J, with 9 bases in between.